A single sample gave rise to the 31 T cell receptor beta chains below, sequenced in a study of STAT5B mutations in CD4+ large granular lymphocyte leukemia. Sequencing used immunoSEQ multiplex PCR; TCRdb keeps in-frame clones, though not all of them. The sample includes 35,000 or so clones, over 65% seen only once; the top ten take about 3%. The specimen sequenced was CD4+ T cells from blood buffy coats. These receptors were taken from a human donor in good health.

The chain has TRBV7-6 and TRBJ1-2; D possibly corresponds to TRBD1 (5 bases). The CDR3 contains 16 residues. Germline V gene sequence: CDR1 SGHVS, CDR2 FNYEAQ. Trimming cost V 5 bases and J 7 bases, with 23 bases left between them. The CDR3, as DNA: TGTGCCAGCAGCCTCGGGACGGACCCCCCTCTAGGTGGCTACACCTTC. Translation gives CASSLGTDPPLGGYTF.

The table lists this clone with a few counts. V usage is TRBV28 and J usage is TRBJ1-1; possible D gene TRBD1, 5 bases. The V gene lost 7 bases and the J gene lost 5 bases, with 14 bases spanning the gap. CDR1 and CDR2 from the germline V gene are MDHEN and SYDVKM. This CDR3 contains 13 residues. The CDR3 DNA reads as TGTGCCAGCACGACGGGGCTACGGACTGAAGCTTTCTTT. It translates to CASTTGLRTEAFF.

The V call is TRBV7-9, the J call TRBJ2-1; 8 bases align to TRBD1. This CDR3 is 14 amino acids long. Germline V lookup: CDR1 SEHNR, CDR2 FQNEAQ (reference sequence). Losses at the gene ends were 5 bases for V and 4 bases for J; bases not matched to a gene: 4. This CDR3 is CASSRGDRYNEQFF. The CDR3 DNA is TGTGCCAGCAGCAGGGGGGACAGGTACAATGAGCAGTTCTTC.

This chain joins TRBV5-4 and TRBJ2-7; a weak D match, TRBD1 (5 bases). CDR1 SGHNT and CDR2 YYREEE come from the germline V gene (reference sequence). V was pared by 0 bases and J by 6 bases, with 10 bases between. The CDR3 runs 13 residues. The CDR3 loop reads CASSLEGAGEQYF. The CDR3 nucleotides are TGTGCCAGCAGCTTGGAAGGGGCCGGCGAGCAGTACTTC. The full variable domain, rest sourced from reference TRBV5-4 and TRBJ2-7, is ETGVTQSPTHLIKTRGQQVTLRCSSQSGHNTVSWYQQALGQGPQFIFQYYREEENGRGNFPPRFSGLQFPNYSSELNVNALELDDSALYLCASSLEGAGEQYFGPGTRLTVT.

The chain carries TRBV18 and TRBJ2-2, with 7 bases matching TRBD1. The CDR3 extends over 15 amino acids. J gave up 5 bases and V 4 bases, and 7 bases lay outside the gene matches. Germline-derived CDR1 and CDR2 are KGHSH and LQKENI. CDR3 region: CASSQRTGWTGELFF. The CDR3 DNA reads as TGTGCCAGCTCACAACGGACAGGTTGGACCGGGGAGCTGTTTTTT.

The chain carries TRBV9 and TRBJ2-2; D might be TRBD2 (6 bases). Trimming took off 6 bases at V and 3 bases at J, with 18 bases between the two ends. The germline CDR1 and CDR2 sequences are SGDLS and YYNGEE. The CDR3 covers 16 residues. The CDR3 is CASNRGAGQHTGELFF. CDR3 bases: TGTGCCAGCAACCGAGGGGCGGGGCAACACACCGGGGAGCTGTTTTTT.

This clone was seen only a few times. The rearrangement uses TRBV7-9 and TRBJ1-6, with 8 bases fitting TRBD1. The CDR3 runs to 16 residues. The J segment lost 8 bases and the V segment lost 2 bases, leaving 8 bases of the junction unmatched. Germline V gives CDR1 SEHNR, CDR2 FQNEAQ (reference sequence). The CDR3 nucleotides read TGTGCCAGCAGCTTAACGACAGGGGCGGCAGATTCACCCCTCCACTTT. Amino acid sequence: CASSLTTGAADSPLHF.

The V gene is TRBV9, the J gene TRBJ1-6, with no clear D. This CDR3 has 16 residues. Germline CDR1 SGDLS, CDR2 YYNGEE. The V gene lost 4 bases and the J gene lost 5 bases, with 16 bases spanning the gap. The CDR3 bases are TGTGCCAGCAGCCCCTCTTTACTACGGGATAATTCACCCCTCCACTTT. It yields the protein CASSPSLLRDNSPLHF.

This clone was detected only once. The CDR3 region has the DNA TGTGCCAGCAGTCCGGGGCAGAGGAACTATGGCTACACCTTC. Its protein product is CASSPGQRNYGYTF. The chain combines TRBV28 with TRBJ1-2, with a possible D match to TRBD1 (5 bases). Trimming took off 5 bases at V and 2 bases at J, with 12 bases between the two ends. The CDR3 consists of 14 residues. Germline V gene sequence: CDR1 MDHEN, CDR2 SYDVKM.

The chain joins TRBV6-1 to TRBJ1-5; possibly TRBD1 for D (5 bases). Germline CDR1 and CDR2: MNHNS and SASEGT. Trimming removed 5 bases from V and 5 bases from J, with 13 bases in between. This CDR3 region has 14 residues. The CDR3 region is CASSPVEGHQPQHF. DNA of the CDR3: TGTGCCAGCAGTCCTGTGGAGGGGCATCAGCCCCAGCATTTT.

About this clone: The germline gene is not matched at one end of the junction; a read error may be the cause. The CDR3 nucleotides are TGTGCCAGCAGCTACTCGACAGGGACCTACGAGCAGTACTTC. Protein: CASSYSTGTYEQYF. This rearrangement joins TRBV6-5 to TRBJ2-7; 7 nucleotides line up with TRBD1. CDR1 and CDR2 (germline): MNHEY, SVGAGI. CDR3 size: 14 residues.

J is TRBJ1-2 and V is TRBV19; D is possibly TRBD1 (6 bases). The ends were cut back, 1 base at V and 4 bases at J, with 10 bases in the middle. The CDR3 extends over 14 amino acids. The V gene's germline CDR1 is LNHDA and CDR2 SQIVND (reference sequence). CDR3 region: CASSIGGQFYGYTF. As DNA, the CDR3 is TGTGCCAGTAGTATAGGGGGGCAGTTCTATGGCTACACCTTC.

The CDR3 coding sequence is TGCGCCAGCAGCCAAGGCGGGTCCTCACGAAACACCATATATTTT. Its translation is CASSQGGSSRNTIYF. The genes are TRBV4-1 and TRBJ1-3; D is ambiguous. The CDR3 extends over 15 amino acids. Germline assignment: CDR1 MGHRA and CDR2 YSYEKL. Trimming left V 1 base short and J 5 bases short, with 12 bases between.

The chain uses TRBV6-6 and TRBJ1-5; 8 nucleotides agree with TRBD1. V shed 4 bases and J 3 bases; nucleotides not matched to a gene: 5. The CDR3 totals 15 residues. Germline V gene data show CDR1 as MNHNY and CDR2 as SVGAGI (reference sequence). CDR3 DNA: TGTGCCAGCAGTTGGACAGGGATAACCAATCAGCCCCAGCATTTT. Its translation is CASSWTGITNQPQHF.

This clone was counted between two and nine times. The chain combines TRBV19 with TRBJ1-1; 9 bases line up with TRBD1. The V segment lost 8 bases and the J segment 4 bases; nucleotides outside the gene matches: 11. Germline CDR1 reads LNHDA; CDR2 reads SQIVND (reference sequence). The CDR3 is 15 residues long. CDR3 sequence reads: CASFPQGALVTEAFF. In DNA form, the CDR3 reads TGTGCCAGTTTCCCACAGGGGGCCCTTGTCACTGAAGCTTTCTTT.

The chain employs TRBV25-1 and TRBJ2-4; D gene ambiguous. Germline loops: CDR1 MGHDK, CDR2 SYGVNS. Trimming left V 7 bases short and J 8 bases short, with 6 bases between. This CDR3 is built from 10 residues. Here the CDR3 reads CASKDDIQYF. CDR3 nucleotide sequence: TGTGCCAGCAAGGATGACATTCAGTACTTC.

The chain employs TRBV5-1 and TRBJ2-5; TRBD2 matches 9 bases. The CDR3 totals 15 residues. With V trimmed by 2 bases and J by 9 bases, 11 bases remained unmatched. Germline V CDR1 and CDR2: SGHRS, YFSETQ. In nucleotides, the CDR3 is TGCGCCAGCAGCTTAGGCGGGGGGGCGGCTAGCCCCCAGTACTTC. It translates to CASSLGGGAASPQYF.

The CDR3 nucleotides are TGTGCCAGTAGTCAGACAGGGTCTGGGGCCAACGTCCTGACTTTC. Translated, it gives CASSQTGSGANVLTF. The chain carries TRBV19 and TRBJ2-6, with 7 nucleotides matching TRBD1. The germline CDR1 and CDR2 sequences are LNHDA and SQIVND (reference sequence). Trimming took 5 bases from V and 1 from J; bases not matched to a gene: 2. This CDR3 spans 15 amino acids.

This chain uses TRBV4-2 with TRBJ1-3; D is undetermined. This CDR3 has 14 amino acids. Germline CDR1 LGHNA, CDR2 YNFKEQ. The V end was cut by 0 bases, the J end by 4 bases, with 7 bases between. The CDR3 coding sequence is TGTGCCAGCAGCCAAGAGGCATACGGAAACACCATATATTTT. It is translated as CASSQEAYGNTIYF.

V is TRBV2 and J is TRBJ2-7; 9 bases map to TRBD1. V dropped 6 bases and J dropped 5; count of bases not matched to a gene: 8. Per germline, CDR1 SNHLY and CDR2 FYNNEI. The CDR3 totals 14 residues. The CDR3 coding sequence is TGTGCCAGCAGGACGACAGGGGGAATCAACGAGCAGTACTTC. Translating gives CASRTTGGINEQYF.

The chain joins TRBV6-5 to TRBJ2-3; 9 nucleotides match TRBD2. The J segment lost 1 base and the V segment lost 4 bases, leaving 6 bases of the junction unmatched. This CDR3 has 16 residues. Germline lookup yields CDR1 MNHEY and CDR2 SVGAGI. The CDR3 protein is CASSFGGGVGTDTQYF. In nucleotides, the CDR3 is TGTGCCAGCAGTTTCGGCGGGGGGGTGGGCACAGATACGCAGTATTTT.

The rearrangement joins TRBV19 to TRBJ1-2; D remains unclear. The germline V gene has CDR1 LNHDA and CDR2 SQIVND (reference sequence). V lost 3 bases and J lost 1, with 3 bases in between. The CDR3 length is 12 residues. CDR3 loop: CASSMNNYGYTF. In DNA form, the CDR3 reads TGTGCCAGTAGTATGAATAACTATGGCTACACCTTC.

The table lists this clone with a few counts. The CDR3 spells CASSPGDYGYTF. In DNA, the CDR3 is TGTGCCAGCTCGCCAGGGGACTATGGCTACACCTTC. The V gene is TRBV18, the J gene TRBJ1-2, with D perhaps matching TRBD1 (6 bases). The CDR3 is 12 residues long. The germline V gene has CDR1 KGHSH and CDR2 LQKENI. Deletions cut 6 bases from V and 3 bases from J, with 8 bases between.

V and J are TRBV11-3 and TRBJ2-7; TRBD2 might be the D (5 bases). This CDR3 has 15 residues. Trimming shortened V by 0 bases and J by 8 bases, and 17 bases separated the two germline ends. CDR1 SGHNT and CDR2 YENEEA come from the germline V gene. CDR3 residues: CASSLDLVPPGKQYF. DNA of the CDR3: TGTGCCAGCAGCTTAGATCTGGTCCCACCGGGGAAGCAGTACTTC.

This clone was seen a few times. The chain joins TRBV7-2 to TRBJ2-7; TRBD1 aligns across 8 bases. The CDR3 is made up of 16 amino acids. J was trimmed by 6 bases and V by 2 bases; bases with no gene match: 12. CDR1 is SGHTA, CDR2 FQGNSA, per germline. CDR3 sequence (DNA): TGTGCCAGCAGCTTAAACCCTTATAGGACAGGGAGCGAGCAGTACTTC. Amino acids: CASSLNPYRTGSEQYF.

This chain uses TRBV5-1 with TRBJ2-3, with TRBD2 matching over 7 bases. V lost 6 bases and J lost 6; bases outside the gene matches: 10. Germline-derived CDR1 and CDR2 are SGHRS and YFSETQ. The CDR3 sequence is 14 residues long. CDR3 nucleotide sequence: TGCGCCAGCAAAGGAGGGGCGCGGGAGGATACGCAGTATTTT. Amino acids: CASKGGAREDTQYF.

This clone has only a few counts. The chain carries TRBV10-3 and TRBJ1-1, with 8 bases fitting TRBD1. Trimming cost V 0 bases and J 4 bases; bases outside gene matches: 4. Germline values: CDR1 ENHRY, CDR2 SYGVKD. The CDR3 has 15 amino acids. CDR3 amino acids: CAISESPGGITEAFF. The CDR3 DNA follows: TGTGCCATCAGTGAGTCACCAGGGGGCATCACTGAAGCTTTCTTT.

The V gene is TRBV10-3, the J gene TRBJ1-5; maybe TRBD1 (6 bases). The CDR3 has 12 amino acids. Germline V gives CDR1 ENHRY, CDR2 SYGVKD. The V end lost 4 bases, the J end lost 9 bases, and 10 bases lay between the germline ends. The CDR3 protein is CAISGSDRPQHF. The CDR3 nucleotides are TGTGCCATCAGTGGGTCGGACAGGCCCCAGCATTTT.

This clone showed up just a few times. The gene calls are TRBV2 and TRBJ1-2; no clear D. Germline CDR1 reads SNHLY; CDR2 reads FYNNEI. V lost 3 bases and J 2 bases, leaving 7 bases between the germline ends. The CDR3 loop spans 13 amino acids. This CDR3 is CASSDDGNYGYTF. CDR3 in DNA: TGTGCCAGCAGTGACGACGGAAACTATGGCTACACCTTC.

The chain couples TRBV19 to TRBJ2-1; D perhaps matches TRBD1 (6 bases). Germline V lookup: CDR1 LNHDA, CDR2 SQIVND (reference sequence). This CDR3 is built from 14 residues. V gave up 7 bases and J gave up 7 bases, with 17 bases separating them. The CDR3 sequence is CASNSPGVRNEQFF. In nucleotides, the CDR3 is TGTGCCAGTAACAGCCCAGGGGTAAGGAATGAGCAGTTCTTC. The variable domain in full, with the rest retrieved from reference TRBV19 and TRBJ2-1, is DGGITQSPKYLFRKEGQNVTLSCEQNLNHDAMYWYRQDPGQGLRLIYYSQIVNDFQKGDIAEGYSVSREKKESFPLTVTSAQKNPTAFYLCASNSPGVRNEQFFGPGTRLTVL.

The chain employs TRBV6-1 and TRBJ1-5; TRBD1 agrees at 11 bases. V was clipped by 4 bases and J by 4 bases; unmatched bases: 6. This CDR3 spans 16 amino acids. Germline V lookup: CDR1 MNHNS, CDR2 SASEGT. CDR3 protein: CASSARTGGANQPQHF. CDR3 nucleotide sequence: TGTGCCAGCAGTGCCCGGACAGGGGGCGCGAATCAGCCCCAGCATTTT.